Following are 20 T cell receptor beta chains from one sample sequenced in a study of blood T cell repertoires in COVID-19 (dated by TCRdb to about 2020). Libraries were prepared through the immunoSEQ multiplex PCR assay. TCRdb carries this immuneACCESS record with in-frame sequences only. Its versions omit some clonotypes, under half of them owing to an unresolved V gene in the studies checked, with the rest unexplained. The sample table shows fewer than 75,000 clones, and 70% to 90% are seen once. The biggest ten clones account for under 8% of the sample. The specimen sequenced was peripheral blood. Receptors were obtained from a man aged 45-65 years with active COVID-19.

The chain uses TRBV6-5 and TRBJ1-3; a weak D match, TRBD1 (5 bases). The length of the CDR3 is 15 residues. In germline, CDR1 is MNHEY, CDR2 SVGAGI. Trimming removed 6 bases at V and 4 bases at J, with 16 bases between. CDR3 sequence: CASRPTRGGGNTIYF. CDR3 sequence (DNA): TGTGCCAGCAGACCCACGCGGGGGGGAGGAAACACCATATATTTT.

Here the CDR3 DNA reads TGTGCCAGCAGCTTGCCCCGGGACAGGGGGCTTTACGAGCAGTACTTC. Its translation: CASSLPRDRGLYEQYF. This sequence joins TRBV5-8 and TRBJ2-7; 12 bases are a match to TRBD1. Germline V lookup: CDR1 SGHTS, CDR2 YDEGEE. The CDR3 loop spans 16 amino acids. After removal of 1 base from V and 4 bases from J, the junction contained 6 bases not matched to a gene.

The chain has TRBV30 and TRBJ2-1, with 8 bases fitting TRBD2. The germline gives CDR1 GTSNPN, CDR2 SVGIG (reference sequence). V was clipped by 3 bases and J by 1 base; unmatched bases: 2. The CDR3 sequence is 14 residues long. CDR3 in amino acids: CAWRVAGSYNEQFF. DNA for the CDR3: TGTGCCTGGAGAGTAGCGGGATCCTACAATGAGCAGTTCTTC.

The chain joins TRBV6-5 to TRBJ1-4; TRBD1 matches 8 bases. V lost 4 bases, J lost 8 bases, and 6 bases stayed unmatched. CDR3 size: 14 residues. Germline CDR1 is MNHEY and CDR2 is SVGAGI. The CDR3 sequence is CASSSTGGYEKLFF. In nucleotides, the CDR3 is TGTGCCAGCAGTTCTACAGGGGGGTACGAAAAACTGTTTTTT.

The J gene is TRBJ2-7, the V gene TRBV21-1; the table's D call, TRBD1, was not checked against the DNA. TRBV21-1 is marked as a pseudogene. The CDR3 consists of 14 residues. The CDR3: CASSKNYSSYEQYV. The DNA for the CDR3 is TGTGCCAGCAGCAAAAATTACAGTTCCTACGAGCAGTACGTC.

This clone has at least ten counts. This chain links TRBV27 with TRBJ1-2; tentatively, D is TRBD1 (5 bases). CDR1 is MNHEY, CDR2 SMNVEV, per germline (reference sequence). The V end was cut by 5 bases, the J end by 7 bases, with 11 bases between. This CDR3 has 12 amino acids. In nucleotides, the CDR3 is TGTGCCAGCAGTCCGGTGGGGGGTGGCTACACCTTC. It translates to CASSPVGGGYTF.

This rearrangement joins TRBV13 to TRBJ1-6, with D possibly being TRBD1 (5 bases). Germline V gives CDR1 PRHDT, CDR2 FYEKMQ (reference sequence). V dropped 0 bases and J dropped 10 bases, with 13 bases sitting between them. This CDR3 contains 15 residues. The DNA of the CDR3 is TGTGCCAGCAGCTTAGGGCAGGGTCTTAACTCACCCCTCCACTTT. Translating gives CASSLGQGLNSPLHF.

V and J are TRBV5-5 and TRBJ2-5, with TRBD2 matching 14 bases. With V trimmed by 6 bases and J by 0 bases, 13 bases remained unmatched. The germline V gene encodes CDR1 SGHKS and CDR2 YYEKEE (reference sequence). The CDR3 totals 19 residues. For the CDR3, the DNA is TGTGCCAGCACCTCGTCTCGGACTAGCGGGGGGCCCTACCAAGAGACCCAGTACTTC. This codes for CASTSSRTSGGPYQETQYF.

This clone occurred once. V gene TRBV5-5 combines with J gene TRBJ1-2, with D possibly being TRBD1 (6 bases). V lost 0 bases to trimming and J lost 9 bases, with 15 bases between them. CDR3 length: 14 amino acids. The germline V gene encodes CDR1 SGHKS and CDR2 YYEKEE (reference sequence). Here the CDR3 DNA reads TGTGCCAGCAGCTTGGCACAGGGAGCCCTAAGCTACACCTTC. Encoded protein: CASSLAQGALSYTF. The variable domain in full, completed from reference TRBV5-5 and TRBJ1-2, reads DAGVTQSPTHLIKTRGQQVTLRCSPISGHKSVSWYQQVLGQGPQFIFQYYEKEERGRGNFPDRFSARQFPNYSSELNVNALLLGDSALYLCASSLAQGALSYTFGSGTRLTVV.

CDR3 nucleotides: TGCGCCAGCAGCTTGTATCAGAACTATGGCTACACCTTC. The encoded protein is CASSLYQNYGYTF. The chain combines TRBV5-1 with TRBJ1-2; unclear D gene. Germline V gene data show CDR1 as SGHRS and CDR2 as YFSETQ. The germline V and J ends were trimmed by 1 base and 2 bases, with 6 bases remaining between them. The CDR3 is 13 residues long.

This clone was seen a few times. This chain links TRBV6-1 with TRBJ2-7; the match to TRBD1 covers 9 bases. The J segment lost 3 bases and the V segment lost 1 base, leaving 4 bases of the junction unmatched. The CDR3 is made up of 15 amino acids. Germline CDR1 reads MNHNS; CDR2 reads SASEGT. The CDR3 loop is CASSEGQGEYYEQYF. CDR3 DNA: TGTGCCAGCAGTGAAGGACAGGGGGAATACTACGAGCAGTACTTC.

This chain connects TRBV11-2 to TRBJ2-7, with unresolved D. CDR1 SGHAT and CDR2 FQNNGV come from the germline V gene. V was trimmed by 3 bases and J by 3 bases, leaving 9 bases between them. This CDR3 spans 13 amino acids. CDR3 loop: CASSLRSLYEQYV. In nucleotides, the CDR3 is TGTGCCAGCAGCTTGCGGTCCCTCTACGAGCAGTACGTC.

About this clone itself: Other DNA sequences of this sample code for an identical CDR3. This chain joins TRBV6-1 and TRBJ2-3, with 9 bases lining up with TRBD2. V dropped 1 base and J dropped 5; count of bases not matched to a gene: 4. From germline, CDR1 is MNHNS and CDR2 SASEGT. The CDR3 loop spans 15 amino acids. Here the CDR3 reads CASSEGSGGQDTQYF. CDR3 sequence (DNA): TGTGCCAGCAGTGAAGGTAGCGGGGGCCAAGATACGCAGTATTTT.

This clone was recorded a few times. The chain has TRBV5-6 and TRBJ1-2; D not resolved. Trimming pared 4 bases from V and 2 bases from J, leaving 12 bases between. The CDR3 has 14 amino acids. Germline V CDR1 and CDR2: SGHDT, YYEEEE. The CDR3: CASSPDGRNYGYTF. CDR3 coding DNA: TGTGCCAGCAGCCCCGATGGCAGAAACTATGGCTACACCTTC.

CDR3 in amino acids: CASSIVWGGHYNEQFF. The CDR3 DNA is TGTGCCAGTAGTATTGTGTGGGGGGGCCACTACAATGAGCAGTTCTTC. The gene calls are TRBV19 and TRBJ2-1; D is perhaps TRBD2 (7 bases). The V and J ends lost 3 bases and 3 bases respectively, with 15 bases between them. CDR1 and CDR2 from the germline V gene are LNHDA and SQIVND (reference sequence). The CDR3 totals 16 residues.

V and J are TRBV9 and TRBJ2-3; 7 bases are a match to TRBD2. After removal of 3 bases from V and 4 bases from J, the junction contained 11 bases not matched to a gene. The CDR3 contains 16 residues. Germline loops: CDR1 SGDLS, CDR2 YYNGEE. CDR3: CASSAVLGGSADTQYF. The CDR3 region has the DNA TGTGCCAGCAGCGCCGTACTGGGAGGGTCCGCAGATACGCAGTATTTT.

V gene TRBV5-4 combines with J gene TRBJ2-2; 12 nucleotides line up with TRBD2. V lost 0 bases to trimming and J lost 7 bases; unmatched junction nucleotides: 10. Germline lookup yields CDR1 SGHNT and CDR2 YYREEE (reference sequence). The length of the CDR3 is 18 residues. The CDR3 region has the DNA TGTGCCAGCAGCTTGGGACTAGCGGGAGTTGCTGGCAGCGGGGAGCTGTTTTTT. It yields the protein CASSLGLAGVAGSGELFF.

This chain connects TRBV6-2 or TRBV6-3 to TRBJ2-3, with 9 bases lining up with TRBD2. This CDR3 is 16 amino acids long. Germline V gene lookup returns CDR1 MNHEY and CDR2 SVGEGT. After removal of 6 bases from V and 2 bases from J, the junction contained 9 bases not matched to a gene. The DNA of the CDR3 is TGTGCCAGCAGCGGAGGACTAGCGTCCTACACAGATACGCAGTATTTT. Its translation: CASSGGLASYTDTQYF.

The gene calls are TRBV12-5 and TRBJ1-5; 7 bases line up with TRBD1. With 6 bases clipped from V and 6 bases from J, the junction kept 14 bases outside the gene matches. CDR3 length equals 16 residues. Germline loops: CDR1 LGHNT, CDR2 FRNRAP. CDR3 protein: CASGSNTGVFSQPQHF. CDR3 DNA sequence: TGTGCTAGTGGGTCTAATACAGGGGTGTTTAGTCAGCCCCAGCATTTT.

The J gene is TRBJ1-3, the V gene TRBV2, with D unresolved. Germline CDR1 SNHLY, CDR2 FYNNEI. V gave up 3 bases and J gave up 3 bases, with 9 bases separating them. The CDR3 is 14 residues long. CDR3 protein: CASSDANFGNTIYF. The CDR3, as DNA: TGTGCCAGCAGTGATGCAAACTTTGGAAACACCATATATTTT.